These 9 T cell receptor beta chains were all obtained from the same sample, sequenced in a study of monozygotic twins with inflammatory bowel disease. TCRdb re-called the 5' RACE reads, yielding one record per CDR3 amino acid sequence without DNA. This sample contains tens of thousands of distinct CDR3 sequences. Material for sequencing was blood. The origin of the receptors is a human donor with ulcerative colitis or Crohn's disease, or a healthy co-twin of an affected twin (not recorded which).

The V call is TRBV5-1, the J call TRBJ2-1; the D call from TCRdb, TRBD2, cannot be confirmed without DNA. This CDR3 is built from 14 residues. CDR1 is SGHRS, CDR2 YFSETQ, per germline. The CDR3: CASSTLQGGDEQFF.

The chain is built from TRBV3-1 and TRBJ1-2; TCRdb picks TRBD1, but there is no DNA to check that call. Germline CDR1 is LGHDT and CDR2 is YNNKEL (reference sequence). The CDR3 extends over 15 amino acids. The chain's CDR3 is CASSQEGTGGDGYTF. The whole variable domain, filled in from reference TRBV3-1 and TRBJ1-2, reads DTAVSQTPKYLVTQMGNDKSIKCEQNLGHDTMYWYKQDSKKFLKIMFSYNNKELIINETVPNRFSPKSPDKAHLNLHINSLELGDSAVYFCASSQEGTGGDGYTFGSGTRLTVV.

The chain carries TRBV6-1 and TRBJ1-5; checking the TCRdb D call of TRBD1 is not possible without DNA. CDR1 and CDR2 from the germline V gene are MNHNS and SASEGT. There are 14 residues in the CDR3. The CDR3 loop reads CASRRAGSNQPQHF.

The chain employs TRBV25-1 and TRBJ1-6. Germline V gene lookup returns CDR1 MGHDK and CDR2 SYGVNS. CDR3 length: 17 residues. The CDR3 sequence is CASSEFTGGTYNSPLHF.

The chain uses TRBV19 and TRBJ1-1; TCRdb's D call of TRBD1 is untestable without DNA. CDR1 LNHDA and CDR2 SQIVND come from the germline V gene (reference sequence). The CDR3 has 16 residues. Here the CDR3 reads CASSMDRIGGNTEAFF.

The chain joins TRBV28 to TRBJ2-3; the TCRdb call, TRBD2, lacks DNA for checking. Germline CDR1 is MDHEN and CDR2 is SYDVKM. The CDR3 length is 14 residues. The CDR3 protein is CASVPGGTSDTQYF.

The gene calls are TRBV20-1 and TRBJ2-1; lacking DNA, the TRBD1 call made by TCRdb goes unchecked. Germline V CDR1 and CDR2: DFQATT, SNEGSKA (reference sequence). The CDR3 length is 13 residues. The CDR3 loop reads CSATKAGVGEQFF.

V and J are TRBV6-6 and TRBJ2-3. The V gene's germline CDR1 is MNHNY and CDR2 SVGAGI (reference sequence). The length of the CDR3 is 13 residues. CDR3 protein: CASILEIGDTQYF.

The CDR3 sequence: CASRTPLAGGKFTDTQYF. The chain links TRBV9 to TRBJ2-3; TCRdb selects TRBD2, and the lack of DNA leaves this call unchecked. CDR3 size: 18 residues. Germline CDR1 reads SGDLS; CDR2 reads YYNGEE.